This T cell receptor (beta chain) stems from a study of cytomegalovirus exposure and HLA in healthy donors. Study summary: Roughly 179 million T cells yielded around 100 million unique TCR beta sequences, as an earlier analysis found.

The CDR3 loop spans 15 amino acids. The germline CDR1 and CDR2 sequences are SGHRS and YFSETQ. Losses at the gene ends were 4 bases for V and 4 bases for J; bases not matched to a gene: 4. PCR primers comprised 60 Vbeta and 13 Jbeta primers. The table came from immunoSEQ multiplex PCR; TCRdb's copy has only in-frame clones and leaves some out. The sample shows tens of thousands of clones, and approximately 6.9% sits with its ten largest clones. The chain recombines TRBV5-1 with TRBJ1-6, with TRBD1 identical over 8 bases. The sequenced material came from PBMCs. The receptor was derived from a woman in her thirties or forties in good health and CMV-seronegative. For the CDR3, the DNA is TGCGCCAGCAGCGCCGGGACAGGTTATAATTCACCCCTCCACTTT. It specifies CASSAGTGYNSPLHF.